These 8 T cell receptor beta chains were all obtained from the same sample, sequenced in a study of T cells in Graves' hyperthyroidism and ophthalmopathy. RNA transcripts gave rise to amplified TCR beta CDR3 regions. Carried out on the TCR CDR3, a first-round RT-PCR used the HTBI primer set. MiXCR, applied by TCRdb to the multiplex PCR reads, yields one record per CDR3 protein. The top ten hold roughly 50% of the sample, which has about 200,000 distinct CDR3 sequences, less than 20% seen once. Specimen: blood. These receptors were collected from a woman aged 45-65 years with Graves' hyperthyroidism.

At least ten counts were recorded for this clonotype. This chain links TRBV6-1 with TRBJ1-5; D gene ambiguous. Trimming took 6 bases from V and 2 from J, leaving 5 bases between them. This CDR3 region has 12 residues. Germline V gene data show CDR1 as MNHNS and CDR2 as SASEGT. Written as DNA, the CDR3 is TGTGCCAGCAGGCAGGGCAATCAGCCCCAGCATTTT. Encoded protein: CASRQGNQPQHF.

The sample holds many counts of this clonotype. The genes are TRBV6-1 and TRBJ2-1, with D tentatively TRBD2 (6 bases). This CDR3 contains 15 residues. CDR1 is MNHNS, CDR2 SASEGT, per germline. V gave up 2 bases and J gave up 6 bases, with 14 bases separating them. This CDR3 reads CASSELLSGLNEQFF. CDR3 in DNA: TGTGCCAGCAGTGAACTCCTTTCGGGACTCAATGAGCAGTTCTTC.

This clonotype was observed at least ten times. This sequence joins TRBV7-9 and TRBJ2-1; D is possibly TRBD2 (7 bases). The CDR3 length is 17 residues. Germline-derived CDR1 and CDR2 are SEHNR and FQNEAQ (reference sequence). Deletions cut 6 bases from V and 5 bases from J, with 23 bases between. CDR3 nucleotides: TGTGCCAGCAGACCCCCCCGGGGGGCGGAGAGGGACAATGAGCAGTTCTTC. Translation: CASRPPRGAERDNEQFF. The whole variable domain, filled in from reference TRBV7-9 and TRBJ2-1, reads DTGVSQNPRHKITKRGQNVTFRCDPISEHNRLYWYRQTLGQGPEFLTYFQNEAQLEKSRLLSDRFSAERPKGSFSTLEIQRTEQGDSAMYLCASRPPRGAERDNEQFFGPGTRLTVL.

In this sample, this clonotype turned up many times. The rearrangement uses TRBV20-1 and TRBJ2-1; either TRBD1 or TRBD2 may fit D (5 bases each). Germline V CDR1 and CDR2: DFQATT, SNEGSKA (reference sequence). The CDR3 has 13 residues. Trimming removed 3 bases from V and 6 bases from J, with 12 bases in between. The DNA of the CDR3 is TGCAGTGCTAGGGGGACGCCGGCCAATGAGCAGTTCTTC. Its translation: CSARGTPANEQFF.

This clonotype was detected once. One base away lies a much larger clone, so this may be a sequencing read error. The chain is built from TRBV5-1 and TRBJ2-5; 13 nucleotides match TRBD2. The DNA end is a closer match to TRBJ2-1, so the J assignment may be wrong. CDR3 size: 16 residues. Germline CDR1 is SGHRS and CDR2 is YFSETQ. The CDR3 sequence: CASSSRTSGSRETQFF. In DNA form, the CDR3 reads TGCGCCAGCAGCTCCCGGACTAGCGGGAGTAGAGAGACCCAGTTCTTC.

This chain connects TRBV7-2 to TRBJ1-5; perhaps TRBD1 as D (6 bases). Germline lookup yields CDR1 SGHTA and CDR2 FQGNSA. V was trimmed by 4 bases and J by 3 bases, leaving 10 bases between them. The CDR3 is 14 residues long. The CDR3 region has the DNA TGTGCCAGCAGCTCGACAGGTATCAATCAGCCCCAGCATTTT. This codes for CASSSTGINQPQHF.

The chain employs TRBV11-2 and TRBJ2-1, with 13 bases matching TRBD2. There are 16 residues in the CDR3. Germline V CDR1 and CDR2: SGHAT, FQNNGV. V gave up 6 bases and J gave up 7 bases; unmatched junction bases: 9. The CDR3 reads CASRPTSGRPGNEQFF. CDR3 nucleotides: TGTGCCAGCAGGCCGACTAGCGGGAGGCCGGGAAATGAGCAGTTCTTC.

The table lists this clonotype with many counts. The gene calls are TRBV11-2 and TRBJ2-5, with 10 bases matching TRBD2. Per germline, CDR1 SGHAT and CDR2 FQNNGV. With V trimmed by 1 base and J by 5 bases, 10 bases remained unmatched. The CDR3 consists of 17 residues. The CDR3 nucleotides read TGTGCCAGCAGCTTAGGATCTAGCGGGGGCCCCGATGAGACCCAGTACTTC. Its protein is CASSLGSSGGPDETQYF.